Presented here are 10 T cell receptor beta chains from one specimen sequenced in a study of PD-1 blockade in classical Hodgkin lymphoma. The assay was immunoSEQ multiplex PCR, and TCRdb's table has in-frame clones only and misses some. Of almost 3,000 clones listed, roughly 59% are singletons. All trial patients relapsed after autologous stem cell transplantation. The CD8+ T cells came from thawed PBMCs through magnetic negative selection. The material was CD8+ T cells from blood, obtained at baseline. The receptor source for this set is a human donor with classical Hodgkin lymphoma.

The rearrangement uses TRBV7-6 and TRBJ1-4; D is ambiguous. The CDR3 length is 14 residues. Germline CDR1 SGHVS, CDR2 FNYEAQ. Trimming pared 0 bases from V and 7 bases from J, leaving 9 bases between. The CDR3 DNA reads TGTGCCAGCAGCTTAGCGGGTGTCGGTGAAAAACTGTTTTTT. It yields the protein CASSLAGVGEKLFF.

The V call is TRBV13, the J call TRBJ2-1; TRBD2 agrees at 8 bases. This CDR3 contains 15 residues. With 5 bases clipped from V and 8 bases from J, the junction kept 11 bases outside the gene matches. The V gene's germline CDR1 is PRHDT and CDR2 FYEKMQ (reference sequence). The CDR3 bases are TGTGCCAGCAGCCCGACGAAGCGGGAGTTTGATGAGCAGTTCTTC. It is translated as CASSPTKREFDEQFF. The full variable domain, completed using reference TRBV13 and TRBJ2-1, is AAGVIQSPRHLIKEKRETATLKCYPIPRHDTVYWYQQGPGQDPQFLISFYEKMQSDKGSIPDRFSAQQFSDYHSELNMSSLELGDSALYFCASSPTKREFDEQFFGPGTRLTVL.

This clone appeared a single time. V gene TRBV13 combines with J gene TRBJ1-4; D is uncertain. CDR3 size: 14 residues. From germline, CDR1 is PRHDT and CDR2 FYEKMQ (reference sequence). Trimming stripped 2 bases from V and 5 bases from J, with 9 bases between. The CDR3 bases are TGTGCCAGCAGCTTAAGCGAGTCCAATGAAAAACTGTTTTTT. Translated: CASSLSESNEKLFF.

The chain has TRBV18 and TRBJ2-5; 7 positions match TRBD2. The CDR3 contains 14 residues. Germline V gene data show CDR1 as KGHSH and CDR2 as LQKENI. V lost 0 bases to trimming and J lost 5 bases; unmatched junction nucleotides: 3. The CDR3 DNA reads as TGTGCCAGCTCACCACCGGCTAGCGGTGAGACCCAGTACTTC. Its translation: CASSPPASGETQYF.

The chain uses TRBV15 and TRBJ1-2; 7 nucleotides match TRBD1. The V gene end was trimmed by 5 bases and the J gene end by 7 bases; junction bases not matched to a gene: 13. The CDR3 is 15 residues long. CDR1 and CDR2 (germline): LNHNV, YYDKDF (reference sequence). CDR3: CATSRLGEGALGYTF. The DNA for the CDR3 is TGTGCCACCAGCCGTCTAGGCGAGGGGGCGCTTGGCTACACCTTC.

This chain links TRBV19 with TRBJ1-4; D unclear. This CDR3 is built from 15 residues. Germline CDR1 LNHDA, CDR2 SQIVND (reference sequence). V lost 3 bases and J lost 2, with 10 bases in between. CDR3 residues: CASSISETTNEKLFF. The CDR3 DNA reads as TGTGCCAGTAGTATTTCGGAAACGACTAATGAAAAACTGTTTTTT.

The sample holds a few counts of this clone. V gene TRBV13 combines with J gene TRBJ2-7; the D gene could be TRBD1 or TRBD2 (5 bases each). There are 12 residues in the CDR3. V lost 2 bases to trimming and J lost 10 bases, with 12 bases between them. The V gene's germline CDR1 is PRHDT and CDR2 FYEKMQ (reference sequence). This chain's CDR3 is CASSLFRDPQYF. The CDR3 DNA follows: TGTGCCAGCAGCTTATTCCGGGACCCCCAGTACTTC.

Comments on this clone: One end of the junction varies from germline; a read error may be responsible. This chain connects TRBV11-2 to TRBJ2-5; TRBD1 matches at 7 bases. The CDR3 length is 14 residues. Germline CDR1 reads SGHAT; CDR2 reads FQNNGV. This CDR3 is CASSTGQVQGTQYF. As DNA, the CDR3 is TGTGCCAGCAGCACAGGACAGGTTCAAGGGACCCAGTACTTC.

This chain connects TRBV5-6 to TRBJ2-1; D may be TRBD2 (5 bases). This CDR3 has 14 amino acids. V shed 0 bases and J shed 6 bases, with 10 bases lying between them. Per germline, CDR1 SGHDT and CDR2 YYEEEE. In DNA form, the CDR3 reads TGTGCCAGCAGCTTGGTCGGGAATAGCAATGAGCAGTTCTTC. Translated, it gives CASSLVGNSNEQFF.

The V call is TRBV4-1, the J call TRBJ1-4; the match to TRBD1 covers 7 bases. The ends lost 2 bases at V and 5 bases at J; junction bases unmatched: 5. Germline values: CDR1 MGHRA, CDR2 YSYEKL. The CDR3 contains 15 residues. CDR3 region: CASSQKGTANEKLFF. CDR3 coding DNA: TGCGCCAGCAGCCAAAAGGGGACAGCAAATGAAAAACTGTTTTTT.